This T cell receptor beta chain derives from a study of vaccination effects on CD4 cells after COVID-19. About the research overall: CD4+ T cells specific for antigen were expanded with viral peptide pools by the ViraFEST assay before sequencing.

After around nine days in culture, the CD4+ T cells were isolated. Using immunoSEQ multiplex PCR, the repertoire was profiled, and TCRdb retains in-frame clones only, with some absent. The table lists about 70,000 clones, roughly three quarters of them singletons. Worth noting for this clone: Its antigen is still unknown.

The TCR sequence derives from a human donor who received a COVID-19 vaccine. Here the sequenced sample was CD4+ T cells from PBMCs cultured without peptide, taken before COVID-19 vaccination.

CDR3 amino acids: CASSQGGEETQYF. The CDR3 bases are TGCGCCAGCAGTCAGGGGGGGGAAGAGACCCAGTACTTC. V usage is TRBV5-1 and J usage is TRBJ2-5; D may correspond to TRBD1 or TRBD2 (7 bases each). Germline assignment: CDR1 SGHRS and CDR2 YFSETQ. Trimming took off 5 bases at V and 3 bases at J, with 11 bases between the two ends. CDR3 length: 13 amino acids.